The entry below gives a single TCR beta chain sequence along with its context. This clonotype has just one count. There is no known antigen for this receptor. The sample holds no much larger clone one base away, and base qualities are not on file. One read amounts to weak evidence. This specimen comes from a study of CDR3 diversity in severe acne (dated by TCRdb to about 2019). The germline V gene provides CDR1 MNHEY and CDR2 SVGAGI. Trimming at the junction amounts to 4 bases on V and 7 bases on J, and the germline ends lie 13 bases apart. The CDR3 sequence holds 13 residues, the cysteine and phenylalanine included. Only the CDR3 DNA stays, 39 bases, in frame from base 1. Receptor libraries were prepared by PCR. Sequencing used an Illumina HiSeq 2000. In TCRdb, the public reads were trimmed at Q25 with fastp and aligned with MiXCR, with productive beta chains retained. Rows matching on CDR3 protein sequence are summarized as one entry with the most common DNA and genes. The sample yields some 84,000 distinct CDR3 sequences; over 45% were counted once. 10% of the sample is held by the ten biggest clonotypes.

The rearrangement combines TRBV6-5 with TRBJ1-2; TRBD1 is perhaps the D gene, given 6 matching bases. Sequenced material: blood. The TCR comes from a male donor in good health, serving as a control. The nucleotide sequence is TGTGCCAGCAGTTTCGCAGGGGAGATTGGCTACACCTTC. Its translation is CASSFAGEIGYTF.